The 25 T cell receptor beta chains below were found in one sample sequenced in a study of CD8 T cells in ankylosing spondylitis. Study-wide results and limits: Seemingly characteristic of ankylosing spondylitis blood was a TCR beta motif consisting of eight highly homologous variants.

These receptors have no identified antigens. TCRdb re-called the 5' RACE reads through MiXCR, storing one row per CDR3 protein. The profile shows more than 650,000 distinct CDR3 sequences, about an eighth of them singletons. Sequencing was carried out using blood, either unsorted or a sorted T cell fraction (not recorded which). The source is a male donor with ankylosing spondylitis.

The V gene is TRBV20-1, the J gene TRBJ2-2, with D perhaps TRBD1 (5 bases). This CDR3 is built from 14 residues. Looked up from germline, CDR1 is DFQATT and CDR2 is SNEGSKA (reference sequence). Trimming stripped 3 bases from V and 6 bases from J, with 14 bases between. CDR3 residues: CSARTVLGAGELFF. CDR3 nucleotides: TGCAGTGCTAGGACGGTCTTAGGGGCCGGGGAGCTGTTTTTT.

As concerns this clonotype: A much larger clone lies one base from this, so it may be a read error. This rearrangement joins TRBV10-3 to TRBJ2-1, with D tentatively TRBD1 (6 bases). Germline loops: CDR1 ENHRY, CDR2 SYGVKD. The CDR3 is made up of 13 amino acids. The CDR3 sequence is CAISEQGQDEQLF. The CDR3 nucleotides read TGTGCCATCAGTGAACAGGGTCAGGATGAGCAGCTCTTC.

This clonotype was recorded a few times. The V gene is TRBV28, the J gene TRBJ2-1, with a possible D match to TRBD1 (5 bases). Trimming removed 5 bases from V and 8 bases from J, with 7 bases in between. Germline CDR1 and CDR2: MDHEN and SYDVKM. The CDR3 runs to 11 residues. The CDR3 bases are TGTGCCAGCAGTACCAGGGATGAGCAGTTCTTC. Translating it yields CASSTRDEQFF.

This clonotype has only a few counts. The chain links TRBV24-1 to TRBJ1-2, with D hard to call. Germline values: CDR1 KGHDR, CDR2 SFDVKD. V was cut by 4 bases and J by 9 bases, with 17 bases left in between. The CDR3 length is 14 residues. This CDR3 is CATSDRRPLSRYTF. The CDR3, as DNA: TGTGCCACCAGTGACCGTCGTCCTCTGTCCCGCTACACCTTC.

There are a few counts of this clonotype. This chain joins TRBV7-2 and TRBJ1-2, with D possibly matching TRBD1 (6 bases). V was pared by 3 bases and J by 5 bases, with 13 bases between. The CDR3 consists of 14 residues. Germline V gene sequence: CDR1 SGHTA, CDR2 FQGNSA. The DNA of the CDR3 is TGTGCCAGCAGCTTGACAGGAAGACTTTATGGCTACACCTTC. Translating it yields CASSLTGRLYGYTF.

Only a few counts were recorded for this clonotype. The chain recombines TRBV30 with TRBJ1-1; tentatively, D is TRBD1 (5 bases). The CDR3 runs to 15 residues. The germline V and J ends were trimmed by 3 bases and 1 base, with 15 bases remaining between them. The germline V gene encodes CDR1 GTSNPN and CDR2 SVGIG (reference sequence). CDR3 protein: CAWRDIGAKNTEAFF. CDR3 in DNA: TGTGCCTGGAGGGACATCGGGGCTAAGAACACTGAAGCTTTCTTT.

In its sample, this clonotype was seen many times. The chain recombines TRBV5-1 with TRBJ1-6; D not certain. In germline, CDR1 is SGHRS, CDR2 YFSETQ. The CDR3 length is 14 residues. The V end was cut by 0 bases, the J end by 6 bases, with 7 bases between. Written as DNA, the CDR3 is TGCGCCAGCAGCTTGGACAGACTTAATTCACCCCTCCACTTT. This translates into CASSLDRLNSPLHF.

J is TRBJ2-1 and V is TRBV9; D gene ambiguous. V was clipped by 0 bases and J by 11 bases, with 9 bases between them. The CDR3 has 12 amino acids. Germline loops: CDR1 SGDLS, CDR2 YYNGEE. CDR3: CASSVGPFKQFF. Here the CDR3 DNA reads TGTGCCAGCAGCGTAGGCCCGTTTAAGCAGTTCTTC.

This clonotype was seen a handful of times. The chain employs TRBV6-1 and TRBJ2-1, with D tentatively TRBD1 (6 bases). V was trimmed by 6 bases and J by 0 bases, leaving 9 bases between them. This CDR3 spans 14 amino acids. Per the germline V gene, CDR1 is MNHNS and CDR2 is SASEGT. This chain's CDR3 is CASRWDTSYNEQFF. The CDR3 DNA follows: TGTGCCAGCAGATGGGACACCTCCTACAATGAGCAGTTCTTC.

V and J are TRBV5-1 and TRBJ1-6; no firm D call. Germline loops: CDR1 SGHRS, CDR2 YFSETQ. The CDR3 has 16 residues. V lost 5 bases to trimming and J lost 0 bases, with 12 bases between them. The CDR3 sequence: CASRGGMSSYNSPLHF. CDR3 in DNA: TGCGCCAGCAGGGGCGGAATGAGCTCCTATAATTCACCCCTCCACTTT. The whole variable domain, remainder taken from reference TRBV5-1 and TRBJ1-6, is KAGVTQTPRYLIKTRGQQVTLSCSPISGHRSVSWYQQTPGQGLQFLFEYFSETQRNKGNFPGRFSGRQFSNSRSEMNVSTLELGDSALYLCASRGGMSSYNSPLHFGNGTRLTVT.

The chain joins TRBV7-9 to TRBJ1-4; D perhaps matches TRBD1 (6 bases). V gave up 8 bases and J gave up 6 bases, with 16 bases separating them. Germline lookup yields CDR1 SEHNR and CDR2 FQNEAQ (reference sequence). The CDR3 loop spans 14 amino acids. DNA for the CDR3: TGTGCCAGCCGAACGGGGGGCGTAGATGAAAAACTGTTTTTT. It codes for CASRTGGVDEKLFF.

This clonotype was recorded many times. V and J are TRBV7-9 and TRBJ1-1, with 7 bases aligning to TRBD1. V shed 4 bases and J 5 bases; nucleotides not matched to a gene: 7. The CDR3 is 14 residues long. Germline V gene sequence: CDR1 SEHNR, CDR2 FQNEAQ (reference sequence). CDR3 DNA sequence: TGTGCCAGCAGCTCCGGGCAGGGGGTTACTGAAGCTTTCTTT. It codes for CASSSGQGVTEAFF.

This clonotype occurred a few times. The gene calls are TRBV5-1 and TRBJ1-1, with no clear D. V shed 2 bases and J shed 5 bases, with 16 bases lying between them. This CDR3 has 15 residues. Looked up from germline, CDR1 is SGHRS and CDR2 is YFSETQ. CDR3 DNA sequence: TGCGCCAGCAGCTTTTCCTGGGGAGCGGGGACTGAAGCTTTCTTT. Protein product: CASSFSWGAGTEAFF.

This clonotype was seen more than once but under ten times. CDR3 residues: CASSLATGSGELFF. Here the CDR3 DNA reads TGTGCCAGCAGCTTGGCCACGGGAAGCGGGGAGCTGTTTTTT. The chain employs TRBV5-5 and TRBJ2-2; TRBD2 might be the D (5 bases). Germline V CDR1 and CDR2: SGHKS, YYEKEE (reference sequence). Trimming cost V 0 bases and J 7 bases, with 10 bases left between them. This CDR3 contains 14 residues.

This chain joins TRBV5-1 and TRBJ2-7, with TRBD1 identical over 8 bases. The CDR3 loop spans 13 amino acids. Unmatched junction bases numbered 6, after V lost 4 bases and J lost 6 bases. Germline V gives CDR1 SGHRS, CDR2 YFSETQ. The CDR3: CASSPQDRAEQYF. For the CDR3, the DNA is TGCGCCAGCAGCCCCCAGGACAGGGCCGAGCAGTACTTC.

The chain joins TRBV4-2 to TRBJ1-3; possible D gene TRBD1, 6 bases. With 1 base removed from V and 4 bases from J, the gap between germline ends came to 8 bases. CDR3 length: 14 residues. Looked up from germline, CDR1 is LGHNA and CDR2 is YNFKEQ. CDR3 coding DNA: TGTGCCAGCAGCCAAGCAGGGGCCGGAAACACCATATATTTT. It specifies CASSQAGAGNTIYF.

CDR3 DNA: TGCGCCAGCAGCCGGGACAGACACTACGAGCAGTACTTC. Translation gives CASSRDRHYEQYF. V is TRBV5-1 and J is TRBJ2-7, with 7 nucleotides matching TRBD1. The length of the CDR3 is 13 residues. The V gene end was trimmed by 4 bases and the J gene end by 3 bases; junction bases not matched to a gene: 4. From germline, CDR1 is SGHRS and CDR2 YFSETQ.

The chain carries TRBV4-2 and TRBJ1-3; D gene uncertain. CDR1 is LGHNA, CDR2 YNFKEQ, per germline. There are 16 residues in the CDR3. The V gene lost 1 base and the J gene lost 0 bases, with 10 bases spanning the gap. CDR3 region: CASSQVGWSSGNTIYF. The CDR3 region has the DNA TGTGCCAGCAGCCAAGTGGGGTGGAGCTCTGGAAACACCATATATTTT.

This clonotype was seen repeatedly, ten times or more. J is TRBJ2-3 and V is TRBV7-2; D is uncertain. This CDR3 contains 14 residues. The germline V gene encodes CDR1 SGHTA and CDR2 FQGNSA. V lost 1 base, J lost 2 bases, and 7 bases lay in between. Here the CDR3 reads CASSLGLYTDTQYF. CDR3 coding DNA: TGTGCCAGCAGCTTAGGGCTGTACACAGATACGCAGTATTTT.

The DNA for the CDR3 is TGTGCCAGCAGCTTAAGGCAGGGGGCATCCAATGAGCAGTTCTTC. Its translation: CASSLRQGASNEQFF. V gene TRBV7-2 combines with J gene TRBJ2-1, with TRBD1 matching 8 bases. The CDR3 is made up of 15 amino acids. Per germline, CDR1 SGHTA and CDR2 FQGNSA. The ends lost 2 bases at V and 6 bases at J; junction bases unmatched: 6.

There are many counts of this clonotype. This chain joins TRBV7-2 and TRBJ1-2; 9 nucleotides line up with TRBD1. The V gene's germline CDR1 is SGHTA and CDR2 FQGNSA. This CDR3 spans 15 amino acids. V shed 1 base and J 7 bases; nucleotides not matched to a gene: 7. The CDR3 is CASSLVGQGTSGYTF. CDR3 DNA sequence: TGTGCCAGCAGCTTAGTAGGACAGGGGACCTCTGGCTACACCTTC.

The V gene is TRBV11-2, the J gene TRBJ1-1; a possible D gene is TRBD1 (5 bases). Germline V gene lookup returns CDR1 SGHAT and CDR2 FQNNGV. The CDR3 loop spans 15 amino acids. Trimming pared 2 bases from V and 4 bases from J, leaving 14 bases between. This CDR3 is CASSLIWFGGTEAFF. Here the CDR3 DNA reads TGTGCCAGCAGCTTAATTTGGTTCGGGGGCACTGAAGCTTTCTTT.

In this sample, this clonotype turned up a few times. The CDR3 region is CSARDRRALITDTQYF. In DNA form, the CDR3 reads TGCAGTGCTAGAGATCGGAGGGCTCTAATCACAGATACGCAGTATTTT. The J gene is TRBJ2-3, the V gene TRBV20-1; D possibly corresponds to TRBD2 (6 bases). The germline CDR1 and CDR2 sequences are DFQATT and SNEGSKA (reference sequence). This CDR3 has 16 amino acids. V was shortened by 0 bases and J by 2 bases, with 15 bases between the two germline ends.

This chain joins TRBV5-1 and TRBJ2-1; 13 positions agree with TRBD2. The trim removed 4 bases at V and 8 bases at J, leaving 6 bases unmatched. Germline CDR1 is SGHRS and CDR2 is YFSETQ. This CDR3 region has 15 residues. The CDR3 DNA reads TGCGCCAGCAGCGCCGGGACTAGCGGGACATATGAGCAGTTCTTC. This translates into CASSAGTSGTYEQFF.

The chain is built from TRBV10-3 and TRBJ2-2; D is perhaps TRBD1 (6 bases). Germline loops: CDR1 ENHRY, CDR2 SYGVKD. This CDR3 region has 15 residues. Trimming stripped 6 bases from V and 2 bases from J, with 13 bases between. The CDR3 protein is CAIRPRQDNTGELFF. The DNA of the CDR3 is TGTGCCATCAGACCCAGACAGGATAACACCGGGGAGCTGTTTTTT.